What follows are 16 T cell receptor beta chains derived from one specimen sequenced in a study of blood T cell repertoires in COVID-19. The method was immunoSEQ multiplex PCR; TCRdb's version includes in-frame clones alone and lacks a portion of them. Of 90,000 to 150,000 clones in the sample, around 89% were seen once. The sequenced sample consisted of peripheral blood. These receptors all come from a human donor with acute or convalescent COVID-19. The donor label of this sample is uncertain.

The rearrangement uses TRBV27 and TRBJ1-1; D is possibly TRBD1 (6 bases). The V end was cut by 2 bases, the J end by 5 bases, with 12 bases between. The CDR3 sequence is 14 residues long. The V gene's germline CDR1 is MNHEY and CDR2 SMNVEV (reference sequence). The DNA of the CDR3 is TGTGCCAGCAGTTTAAAGTCAGGACAGACTGAAGCTTTCTTT. Protein: CASSLKSGQTEAFF.

The rearrangement joins TRBV5-1 to TRBJ2-7, with 13 bases lining up with TRBD2. V was clipped by 4 bases and J by 3 bases; unmatched bases: 4. Germline V gene data show CDR1 as SGHRS and CDR2 as YFSETQ. The CDR3 spans 15 residues. CDR3 region: CASSRTSGSSYEQYF. CDR3 nucleotide sequence: TGCGCCAGCAGCCGGACTAGCGGGAGTAGCTACGAGCAGTACTTC.

This clone has only a few counts. This chain uses TRBV12-5 with TRBJ1-5; 8 positions match TRBD1. CDR3 length equals 15 residues. The trim removed 4 bases at V and 3 bases at J, leaving 5 bases unmatched. CDR1 is LGHNT, CDR2 FRNRAP, per germline. CDR3 DNA: TGTGCTAGTGGTTCAGGACAGGGTTTCAATCAGCCCCAGCATTTT. Translated: CASGSGQGFNQPQHF.

This clone was counted a single time. This chain links TRBV28 with TRBJ1-2, with a weak D call TRBD1 (5 bases). The V end was cut by 10 bases, the J end by 1 base, with 16 bases between. Germline loops: CDR1 MDHEN, CDR2 SYDVKM. The CDR3 has 14 residues. CDR3 DNA sequence: TGTGCCACCCGGCGTGGGGGGAATAACTATGGCTACACCTTC. This gives the protein CATRRGGNNYGYTF.

The genes are TRBV19 and TRBJ2-1; TRBD1 might be the D (6 bases). The CDR3 extends over 15 amino acids. Germline V CDR1 and CDR2: LNHDA, SQIVND (reference sequence). The ends were cut back, 3 bases at V and 8 bases at J, with 17 bases in the middle. CDR3 protein: CASSIFLGGEDEQFF. The CDR3 DNA sequence: TGTGCCAGTAGTATTTTTTTAGGGGGTGAGGATGAGCAGTTCTTC.

The chain recombines TRBV5-1 with TRBJ2-1, with TRBD2 as a possible D gene (6 bases). Germline lookup yields CDR1 SGHRS and CDR2 YFSETQ. V gave up 5 bases and J gave up 4 bases, with 10 bases separating them. The CDR3 is 13 residues long. Here the CDR3 DNA reads TGCGCCAGCAGGGGGACTGAATACAATGAGCAGTTCTTC. It encodes CASRGTEYNEQFF.

J is TRBJ2-7 and V is TRBV28, with 8 bases lining up with TRBD1. Germline trimming cut 4 bases from V and 9 bases from J; bases unmatched to any gene: 14. CDR3 length: 15 residues. Germline loops: CDR1 MDHEN, CDR2 SYDVKM. The DNA of the CDR3 is TGTGCCAGCAGTTCACCCCCGAGGACAGGGCTTGGGCAGTACTTC. Protein sequence: CASSSPPRTGLGQYF.

This clone is a singleton in its sample. The chain has TRBV27 and TRBJ1-2; a possible D gene is TRBD1 (6 bases). There are 13 residues in the CDR3. Trimming removed 0 bases from V and 7 bases from J, with 9 bases in between. Germline assignment: CDR1 MNHEY and CDR2 SMNVEV (reference sequence). The CDR3 region is CASSLSQGTGYTF. The CDR3 DNA sequence: TGTGCCAGCAGTTTATCCCAGGGGACTGGCTACACCTTC.

The chain couples TRBV10-3 to TRBJ2-5, with D unresolved. This CDR3 region has 13 residues. CDR1 is ENHRY and CDR2 is SYGVKD in the germline V gene. V was shortened by 3 bases and J by 2 bases, with 7 bases between the two germline ends. CDR3 protein: CAISDRRQETQYF. CDR3 in DNA: TGTGCCATCAGTGACAGAAGACAAGAGACCCAGTACTTC.

The chain joins TRBV18 to TRBJ1-2, with a weak D call TRBD1 (6 bases). From germline, CDR1 is KGHSH and CDR2 LQKENI. V lost 4 bases, J lost 4 bases, and 16 bases lay in between. This CDR3 is 15 amino acids long. The CDR3 is CASSQDSVPSYGYTF. In DNA form, the CDR3 reads TGTGCCAGCTCACAGGACAGCGTTCCATCCTATGGCTACACCTTC.

The chain is built from TRBV28 and TRBJ2-1; TRBD2 agrees at 7 bases. CDR1 is MDHEN, CDR2 SYDVKM, per germline. The ends lost 3 bases at V and 3 bases at J; junction bases unmatched: 8. This CDR3 region has 16 residues. CDR3 amino acids: CASSFPQAGYYNEQFF. The CDR3 coding sequence is TGTGCCAGCAGTTTTCCTCAAGCGGGATACTACAATGAGCAGTTCTTC.

The chain couples TRBV30 to TRBJ1-5, with D unclear. Per the germline V gene, CDR1 is GTSNPN and CDR2 is SVGIG (reference sequence). The ends were cut back, 0 bases at V and 5 bases at J, with 17 bases in the middle. This CDR3 spans 16 amino acids. CDR3 sequence: CAWSVYRTAPYQPQHF. The CDR3 nucleotides read TGTGCCTGGAGTGTATATCGTACAGCACCCTATCAGCCCCAGCATTTT.

The V gene is TRBV4-1, the J gene TRBJ2-3; unclear D gene. Germline loops: CDR1 MGHRA, CDR2 YSYEKL. This CDR3 contains 13 residues. Deletions cut 1 base from V and 1 base from J, with 3 bases between. CDR3 bases: TGCGCCAGCAGCCAAGCTGGCACAGATACGCAGTATTTT. Its translation: CASSQAGTDTQYF.

This sequence joins TRBV4-1 and TRBJ1-2; a weak D match, TRBD1 (5 bases). V shed 1 base and J shed 7 bases, with 13 bases lying between them. The germline V gene has CDR1 MGHRA and CDR2 YSYEKL. The CDR3 has 14 residues. The CDR3 here is CASSQVEGVGGYTF. Here the CDR3 DNA reads TGCGCCAGCAGCCAAGTTGAAGGGGTTGGTGGCTACACCTTC.

The rearrangement joins TRBV7-3 to TRBJ2-2; 14 nucleotides line up with TRBD2. The CDR3 sequence is 18 residues long. V shed 5 bases, J shed 4 bases, and the junction held 9 bases outside the gene matches. Germline V gene data show CDR1 as SGHTA and CDR2 as FQGTGA. DNA for the CDR3: TGTGCCAGCAGCCAGACTAGCGGGAGGGCCCGGGTCACCGGGGAGCTGTTTTTT. This codes for CASSQTSGRARVTGELFF.

A single count supports this clone. This chain connects TRBV5-6 to TRBJ1-2; possibly TRBD1 for D (6 bases). The V gene lost 0 bases and the J gene lost 8 bases, with 17 bases spanning the gap. Per the germline V gene, CDR1 is SGHDT and CDR2 is YYEEEE. The CDR3 runs 15 residues. DNA for the CDR3: TGTGCCAGCAGCTTGGCTCCTCCGGGTGGGGGCGGCTACACCTTC. This codes for CASSLAPPGGGGYTF.